The next 9 T cell receptor beta chains were all read from a single sample in a study of spatial heterogeneity in lung cancer. Points from the study as a whole: The study found that expanded intratumoral alpha and beta TCR counts tracked tumor mutation counts.

TCRdb re-called the 5' RACE reads with MiXCR, one entry per CDR3 protein. The data contain under 20,000 distinct CDR3 sequences, 4.5% to 7.5% of them singletons. Their recognized antigens are unknown. The time point: sample taken at primary tumor resection. The sequencing used lung tumor tissue, collected at surgery. The source is a female donor with early-stage non-small cell lung cancer.

By sample fraction, this clonotype is medium-sized (0.01 to 0.1%). This beta chain is a stray sequence in a library constructed for alpha chains; its clone size is not meaningful. This sequence joins TRBV28 and TRBJ2-7, with TRBD2 as a possible D gene (5 bases). The CDR3 is 12 residues long. V lost 6 bases and J lost 6, with 12 bases in between. The germline V gene encodes CDR1 MDHEN and CDR2 SYDVKM. The CDR3 sequence: CASRPDGVEQYF. The DNA for the CDR3 is TGTGCCAGCAGACCCGACGGGGTCGAGCAGTACTTC.

This clonotype has a count of ten or more. The library was designed around alpha chains, so this beta chain is a stray read whose abundance carries little weight. The rearrangement links TRBV3-1 to TRBJ1-5; unclear D gene. The CDR3 has 13 amino acids. With 4 bases removed from V and 9 bases from J, the gap between germline ends came to 13 bases. Germline V gene sequence: CDR1 LGHDT, CDR2 YNNKEL (reference sequence). DNA for the CDR3: TGTGCCAGCAGCCGTACAGAGGTCGGGCCCCAGCATTTT. This encodes CASSRTEVGPQHF. Supplemented by reference TRBV3-1 and TRBJ1-5, the full variable domain reads DTAVSQTPKYLVTQMGNDKSIKCEQNLGHDTMYWYKQDSKKFLKIMFSYNNKELIINETVPNRFSPKSPDKAHLNLHINSLELGDSAVYFCASSRTEVGPQHFGDGTRLSIL.

Note on this clonotype: The library was designed around alpha chains, so this beta chain is a stray read whose abundance carries little weight. The J gene is TRBJ2-1, the V gene TRBV20-1, with TRBD2 matching over 8 bases. The germline gives CDR1 DFQATT, CDR2 SNEGSKA (reference sequence). J lost 2 bases, V lost 6 bases, and 3 bases had no gene match. CDR3 size: 13 residues. The CDR3, as DNA: TGCAGTGCCCCGGGACTAGCCTACAATGAGCAGTTCTTC. Amino acids: CSAPGLAYNEQFF.

This clonotype occurred a few times. This beta chain was picked up by a library intended for alpha chains and is off target, so its count carries little meaning. This chain joins TRBV7-8 and TRBJ2-1; D may be TRBD2 (6 bases). Trimming pared 7 bases from V and 4 bases from J, leaving 14 bases between. The CDR3 contains 14 residues. The germline gives CDR1 SGHVS, CDR2 FQNEAQ. The CDR3 reads CASIPGVGYNEQFF. The DNA of the CDR3 is TGTGCCAGCATCCCGGGAGTAGGGTACAATGAGCAGTTCTTC.

The sample holds a few counts of this clonotype. In a library made to pick up alpha chains, this beta chain is a stray read with a size that means little. The CDR3 sequence is CASSRTGTDNEQFF. The CDR3 coding sequence is TGTGCCAGCAGCCGGACCGGGACAGATAATGAGCAGTTCTTC. The chain recombines TRBV7-2 with TRBJ2-1, with TRBD1 identical over 7 bases. The CDR3 contains 14 residues. Germline V lookup: CDR1 SGHTA, CDR2 FQGNSA. V was clipped by 5 bases and J by 7 bases; unmatched bases: 8.

This clonotype is classed as medium-sized. This beta chain is an off-target read within a library intended for alpha chains, so its frequency means little. The chain joins TRBV7-7 to TRBJ2-1; 7 nucleotides match TRBD2. This CDR3 comprises 14 residues. Germline CDR1 reads SSHAT; CDR2 reads FNYEAQ (reference sequence). V lost 2 bases, J lost 9 bases, and 7 bases stayed unmatched. DNA of the CDR3: TGTGCCAGCAGCTTAACAGCGGGAAAGGGTGAGCAGTTCTTC. It yields the protein CASSLTAGKGEQFF.

This clonotype was counted ten times or more. Little can be read into the size of this beta chain, an off-target read in a library designed for alpha chains. The CDR3 loop reads CASSYSAGSSYEQYF. CDR3 DNA: TGTGCCAGCAGTTACTCCGCAGGGAGCTCCTACGAGCAGTACTTC. This sequence joins TRBV6-5 and TRBJ2-7; D possibly uses TRBD1 or TRBD2 (5 bases each). Per germline, CDR1 MNHEY and CDR2 SVGAGI. The CDR3 loop spans 15 amino acids. V was clipped by 0 bases and J by 0 bases, with 9 bases between them.

This clonotype has ten or more counts. Found in a library prepared for alpha chains, this beta chain is an off-target read, and its abundance has little meaning. The chain has TRBV28 and TRBJ2-1; 11 nucleotides line up with TRBD2. The CDR3 length is 13 residues. Germline V gene sequence: CDR1 MDHEN, CDR2 SYDVKM. J was trimmed by 9 bases and V by 6 bases; bases with no gene match: 4. The CDR3 spells CASSVSGRGEQFF. The CDR3 DNA sequence: TGTGCCAGCAGCGTTAGCGGGAGGGGTGAGCAGTTCTTC. The complete variable domain, with remaining parts taken from reference TRBV28 and TRBJ2-1, reads DVKVTQSSRYLVKRTGEKVFLECVQDMDHENMFWYRQDPGLGLRLIYFSYDVKMKEKGDIPEGYSVSREKKERFSLILESASTNQTSMYLCASSVSGRGEQFFGPGTRLTVL.

This clonotype is classed as medium-sized (0.01 to 0.1%). The library was prepared for alpha chains; this beta chain is a stray read, so its frequency means little. This chain links TRBV3-1 with TRBJ2-7, with D hard to call. Germline V gene sequence: CDR1 LGHDT, CDR2 YNNKEL (reference sequence). The germline V and J ends were trimmed by 2 bases and 5 bases, with 4 bases remaining between them. The CDR3 is 11 residues long. CDR3 nucleotides: TGTGCCAGCAGCCAAATGGACGAGCAGTACTTC. As protein: CASSQMDEQYF.